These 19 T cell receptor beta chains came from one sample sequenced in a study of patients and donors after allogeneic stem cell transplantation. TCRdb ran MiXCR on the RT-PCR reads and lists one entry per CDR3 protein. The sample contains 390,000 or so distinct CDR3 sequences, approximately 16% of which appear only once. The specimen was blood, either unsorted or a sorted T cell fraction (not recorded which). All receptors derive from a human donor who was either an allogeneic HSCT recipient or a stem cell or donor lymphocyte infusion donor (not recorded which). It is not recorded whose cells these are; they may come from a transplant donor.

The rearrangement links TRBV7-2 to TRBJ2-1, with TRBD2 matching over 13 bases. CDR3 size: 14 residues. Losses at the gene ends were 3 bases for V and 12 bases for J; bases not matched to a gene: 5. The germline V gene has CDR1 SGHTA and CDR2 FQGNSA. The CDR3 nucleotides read TGTGCCAGCAGCTTGGGACTAGCGGGGACTGGGCAGTTCTTC. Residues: CASSLGLAGTGQFF.

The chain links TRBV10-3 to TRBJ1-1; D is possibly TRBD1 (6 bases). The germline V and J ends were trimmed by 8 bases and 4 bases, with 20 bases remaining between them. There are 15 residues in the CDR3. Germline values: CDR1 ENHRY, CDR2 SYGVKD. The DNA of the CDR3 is TGTGCCATCGGGGGCCGACGGGGGCGGGTCACTGAAGCTTTCTTT. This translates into CAIGGRRGRVTEAFF.

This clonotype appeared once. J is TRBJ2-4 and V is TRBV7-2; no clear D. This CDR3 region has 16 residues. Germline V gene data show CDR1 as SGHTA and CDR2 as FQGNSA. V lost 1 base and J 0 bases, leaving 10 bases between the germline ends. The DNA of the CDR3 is TGTGCCAGCAGCTTAGGATACGAGTTAGCCAAAAACATTCAGTACTTC. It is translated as CASSLGYELAKNIQYF. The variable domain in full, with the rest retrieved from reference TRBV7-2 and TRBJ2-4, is GAGVSQSPSNKVTEKGKDVELRCDPISGHTALYWYRQSLGQGLEFLIYFQGNSAPDKSGLPSDRFSAERTGGSVSTLTIQRTQQEDSAVYLCASSLGYELAKNIQYFGAGTRLSVL.

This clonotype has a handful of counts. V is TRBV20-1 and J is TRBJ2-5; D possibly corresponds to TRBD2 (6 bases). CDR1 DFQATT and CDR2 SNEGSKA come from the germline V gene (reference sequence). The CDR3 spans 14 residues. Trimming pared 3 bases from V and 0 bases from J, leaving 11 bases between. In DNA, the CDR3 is TGCAGTGCTAGGGGACTTTCTTACCAAGAGACCCAGTACTTC. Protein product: CSARGLSYQETQYF.

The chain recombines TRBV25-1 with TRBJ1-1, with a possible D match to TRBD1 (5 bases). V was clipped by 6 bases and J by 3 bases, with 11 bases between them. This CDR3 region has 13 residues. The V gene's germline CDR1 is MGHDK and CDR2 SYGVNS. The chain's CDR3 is CASRSGLDTEAFF. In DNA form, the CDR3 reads TGTGCCAGCAGATCAGGGTTAGACACTGAAGCTTTCTTT.

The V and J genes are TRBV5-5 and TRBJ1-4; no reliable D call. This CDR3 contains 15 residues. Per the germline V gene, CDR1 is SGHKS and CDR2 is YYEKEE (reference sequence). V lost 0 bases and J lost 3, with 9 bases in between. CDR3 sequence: CASSLDGRPNEKLFF. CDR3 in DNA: TGTGCCAGCAGCTTGGATGGAAGACCTAATGAAAAACTGTTTTTT.

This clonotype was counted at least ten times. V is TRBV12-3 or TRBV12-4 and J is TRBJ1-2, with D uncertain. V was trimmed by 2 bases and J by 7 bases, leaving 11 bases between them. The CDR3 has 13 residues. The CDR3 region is CASSLTGGSGYTF. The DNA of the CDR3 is TGTGCCAGCAGTTTAACGGGCGGCAGTGGCTACACCTTC.

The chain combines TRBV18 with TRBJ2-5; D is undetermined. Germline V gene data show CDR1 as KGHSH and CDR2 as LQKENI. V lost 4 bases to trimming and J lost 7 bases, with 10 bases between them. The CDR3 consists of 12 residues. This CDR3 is CASSQTTATQYF. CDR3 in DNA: TGTGCCAGCTCACAAACAACTGCGACCCAGTACTTC.

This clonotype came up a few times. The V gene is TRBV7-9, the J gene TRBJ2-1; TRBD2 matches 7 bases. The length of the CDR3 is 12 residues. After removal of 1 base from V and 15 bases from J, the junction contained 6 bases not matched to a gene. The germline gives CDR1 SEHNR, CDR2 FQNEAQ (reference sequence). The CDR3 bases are TGTGCCAGCAGCTTAGAGGGCGGGGGTGCGTTCTTC. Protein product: CASSLEGGGAFF.

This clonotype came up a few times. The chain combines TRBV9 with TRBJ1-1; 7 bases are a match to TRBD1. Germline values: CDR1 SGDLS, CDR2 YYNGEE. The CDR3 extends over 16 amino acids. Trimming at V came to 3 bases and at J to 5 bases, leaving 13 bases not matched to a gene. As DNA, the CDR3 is TGTGCCAGCAGCGCGGACCTAAGACAGGGAAGTACTGAAGCTTTCTTT. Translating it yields CASSADLRQGSTEAFF. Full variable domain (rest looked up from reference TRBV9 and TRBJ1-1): DSGVTQTPKHLITATGQRVTLRCSPRSGDLSVYWYQQSLDQGLQFLIQYYNGEERAKGNILERFSAQQFPDLHSELNLSSLELGDSALYFCASSADLRQGSTEAFFGQGTRLTVV.

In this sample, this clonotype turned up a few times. DNA for the CDR3: TGTGCCAGCAGCCCATCCCCCGGACAGGGACATCAGCCCCAGCATTTT. This encodes CASSPSPGQGHQPQHF. The chain couples TRBV3-1 to TRBJ1-5; 8 bases are shared with TRBD1. J lost 5 bases, V lost 4 bases, and 10 bases had no gene match. Germline assignment: CDR1 LGHDT and CDR2 YNNKEL (reference sequence). The CDR3 extends over 16 amino acids.

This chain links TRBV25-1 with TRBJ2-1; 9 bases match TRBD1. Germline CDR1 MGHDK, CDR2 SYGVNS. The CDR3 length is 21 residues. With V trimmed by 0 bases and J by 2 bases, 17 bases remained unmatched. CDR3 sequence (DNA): TGTGCCAGCAGTGAATATGGTGGGGACAGGGAGGAAGGCTTACCCTACAATGAGCAGTTCTTC. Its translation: CASSEYGGDREEGLPYNEQFF.

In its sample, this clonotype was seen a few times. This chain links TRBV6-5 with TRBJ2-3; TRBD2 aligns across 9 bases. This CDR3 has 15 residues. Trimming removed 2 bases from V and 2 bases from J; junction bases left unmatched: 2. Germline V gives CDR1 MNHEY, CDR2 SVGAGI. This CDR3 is CASSYLAGPTDTQYF. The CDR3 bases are TGTGCCAGCAGTTACCTAGCGGGACCCACAGATACGCAGTATTTT.

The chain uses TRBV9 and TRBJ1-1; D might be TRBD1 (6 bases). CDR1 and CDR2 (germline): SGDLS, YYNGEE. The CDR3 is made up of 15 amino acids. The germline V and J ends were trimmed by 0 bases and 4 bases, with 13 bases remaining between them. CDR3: CASSVAGGAGTEAFF. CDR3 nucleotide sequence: TGTGCCAGCAGCGTAGCGGGGGGGGCAGGCACTGAAGCTTTCTTT.

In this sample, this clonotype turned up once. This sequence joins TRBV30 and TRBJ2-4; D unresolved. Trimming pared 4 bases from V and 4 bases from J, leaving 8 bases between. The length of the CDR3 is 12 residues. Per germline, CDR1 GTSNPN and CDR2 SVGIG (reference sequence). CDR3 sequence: CAWKNSKNIQYF. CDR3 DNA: TGTGCCTGGAAGAACAGTAAAAACATTCAGTACTTC. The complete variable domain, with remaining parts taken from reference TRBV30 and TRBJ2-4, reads SQTIHQWPATLVQPVGSPLSLECTVEGTSNPNLYWYRQAAGRGLQLLFYSVGIGQISSEVPQNLSASRPQDRQFILSSKKLLLSDSGFYLCAWKNSKNIQYFGAGTRLSVL.

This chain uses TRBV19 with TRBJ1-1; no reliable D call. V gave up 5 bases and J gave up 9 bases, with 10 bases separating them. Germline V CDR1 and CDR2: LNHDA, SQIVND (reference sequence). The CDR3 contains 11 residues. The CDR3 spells CASSVTRKAFF. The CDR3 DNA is TGTGCCAGTAGTGTGACCAGGAAAGCTTTCTTT.

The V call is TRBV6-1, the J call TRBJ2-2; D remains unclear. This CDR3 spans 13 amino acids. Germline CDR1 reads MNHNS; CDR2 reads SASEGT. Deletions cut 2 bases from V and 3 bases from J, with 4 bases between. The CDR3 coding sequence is TGTGCCAGCAGTGAAAGGGACACCGGGGAGCTGTTTTTT. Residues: CASSERDTGELFF.

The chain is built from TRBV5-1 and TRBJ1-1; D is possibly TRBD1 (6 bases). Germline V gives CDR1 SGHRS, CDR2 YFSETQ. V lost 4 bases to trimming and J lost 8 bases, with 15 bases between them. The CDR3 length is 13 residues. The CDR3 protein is CASSPRDKTEAFF. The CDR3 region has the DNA TGCGCCAGCAGCCCCCGGGACAAAACAGAAGCTTTCTTT.

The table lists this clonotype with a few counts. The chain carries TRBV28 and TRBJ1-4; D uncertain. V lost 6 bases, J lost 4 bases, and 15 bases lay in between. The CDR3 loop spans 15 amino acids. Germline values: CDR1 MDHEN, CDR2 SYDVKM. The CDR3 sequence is CASSQTFQYNEKLFF. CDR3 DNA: TGTGCCAGCAGCCAGACGTTCCAGTATAATGAAAAACTGTTTTTT.